Sequencing of this TCR beta chain was carried out in a study of T cells after yellow fever vaccination (dated by TCRdb to between 2017 and 2020). Some background on the complete study: The SMART-Seq v4 Ultra Low Input RNA kit was used to prepare libraries from fractions with low cell numbers. To follow T-cell clones before and after primary and booster YFV17D yellow fever vaccination, bulk TCR alpha and beta repertoires were sequenced over time. The cohort comprised two healthy male donors, one aged 18 to 30 and one aged 30 to 39 years. Bulk PBMC replicates and cell subsets were isolated from blood drawn at multiple timepoints before and after both primary and secondary immunization. Overall study outcomes, separate from this receptor: Because only a couple of donors were included in the study, the extent to which the findings can be generalized is limited. Because abundant contaminating clonotypes from the bulk population could be contained in FACS-sorted repertoires, computational filtering was required. Compared with the primary T-cell response, the secondary T-cell response was weaker but faster, peaking on day 5 rather than day 15. A small fraction of clonotypes showed up in both the CD4 and CD8 compartments, probably as a result of convergent recombination. Most clones expanded after primary vaccination (roughly 96% of CD4 and roughly 90% of CD8) were re-detected after the booster, suggesting that broad memory maintenance occurred.

This clonotype occurred many times. Its target antigen remains unknown. Base qualities are not recorded, but no much larger clone differs from it by a single base. Sequencing instrument: Illumina NovaSeq 6000. TCR cDNA was synthesized by 5'RACE template switching, which introduced a universal primer site and unique molecular identifiers. cDNA synthesis was primed from both the TCR alpha and TCR beta constant segments. Two PCR steps were used to amplify libraries, with sample barcodes and sequencing adapters being added in the second step. Sequencing of libraries was performed on Illumina HiSeq 2500 (2x100 bp) or NovaSeq (2x150 bp). As for the authors' bioinformatics: Reads were demultiplexed and collapsed into UMI consensus sequences with MIGEC, and V(D)J alignment was performed with MiXCR. Using edgeR on replicate PBMC samples, clonotypes were called vaccine-responding if FDR was below 0.01 and the log2 fold change was above 5 up to day 15. Each bulk clonotype received a CD4 or CD8 identity based on whether the sequenced CD4 or CD8 repertoire contained that clonotype at higher abundance. TCRdb reprocessed the public reads (quality trimming at Q25 with fastp, clone calling with MiXCR) and kept in-frame beta chains. Each entry is one CDR3 protein sequence, shown with its most common DNA and genes. The authors' filters were not applied to this entry. The sample data list 300,000 to 350,000 distinct CDR3 sequences, and 3.5% to 4.5% of these were observed just once. The top ten clones comprise 20% to 25% of the sample.

From the germline V gene, CDR1 is SNHLY and CDR2 is FYNNEI. Relative to germline, V is missing 8 bases and J is missing 1 base, with 1 base of the junction outside any gene match. From the cysteine up to the phenylalanine, the CDR3 has a length of 13 residues. The retained sequence is limited to the CDR3, 39 bases, with the frame set at the first base. According to the study, the label for this sample's treatment or condition signals: live attenuated yellow fever vaccine strain. At each blood-draw timepoint, two biological replicates of bulk PBMCs were collected. A standard Ficoll-Paque protocol was used to isolate PBMCs from peripheral blood. TriZol was used to extract RNA from bulk PBMCs, from CD4 and CD8 fractions, and from dextramer-positive and dextramer-negative fractions.

The rearrangement combines TRBV2 with TRBJ1-5; 8 bases in the middle match TRBD1. The sequencing here drew on PBMCs, taken 5 days after the yellow fever booster vaccination. This TCR was recovered from a man aged 18 to 35 who received the YFV17D yellow fever vaccine. The CDR3 corresponds to CASGQGSNQPQHF. The DNA sequence is given as TGTGCCAGCGGACAGGGAAGCAATCAGCCCCAGCATTTT.